The source of this TCR beta chain is a study of blood T cell repertoires in COVID-19. Overall study: Samples came from the United States, Italy and Spain, spanning acute and convalescent COVID-19. T cells, B-cell-depleted T cells, or PBMCs supplied cDNA or gDNA.

V was pared by 2 bases and J by 1 base, with 15 bases between. CDR1 is SGHRS and CDR2 is YFSETQ in the germline V gene. CDR3 length: 16 residues. Study processing details: Amplification of reference gene primers was used by the study to estimate nucleated cell counts. Method: immunoSEQ multiplex PCR; TCRdb's copy keeps in-frame clones and lacks some. V, J and clone size were drawn from that table, and D and trimming were deduced from the DNA. The sample has about 200,000 clones; over 70% are singletons. The chain has TRBV5-1 and TRBJ2-5; no firm D call. Sequenced: peripheral blood. The clonotype originates from an elderly woman with acute or convalescent COVID-19. The CDR3 DNA reads TGCGCCAGCAGCTTTCAGGTATCTACCCTCCAAGAGACCCAGTACTTC. This encodes CASSFQVSTLQETQYF.